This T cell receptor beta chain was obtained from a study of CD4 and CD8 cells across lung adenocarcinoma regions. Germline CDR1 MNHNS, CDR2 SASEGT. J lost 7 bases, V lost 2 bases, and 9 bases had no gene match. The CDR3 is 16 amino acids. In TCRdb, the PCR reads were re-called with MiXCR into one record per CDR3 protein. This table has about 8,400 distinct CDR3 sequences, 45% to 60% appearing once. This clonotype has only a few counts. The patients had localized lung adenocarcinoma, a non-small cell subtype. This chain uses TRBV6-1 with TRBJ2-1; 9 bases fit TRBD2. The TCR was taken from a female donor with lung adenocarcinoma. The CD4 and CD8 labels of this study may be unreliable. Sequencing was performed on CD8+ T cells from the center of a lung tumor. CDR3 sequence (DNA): TGTGCCAGCAGTGAATTCGGCGGGAGGGCCAGGAATGAGCAGTTCTTC. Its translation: CASSEFGGRARNEQFF.